This T cell receptor (beta chain) was identified during a study of T cells after somatic rescue of genetic block. Germline V gene lookup returns CDR1 LGHNA and CDR2 YSLEER. This CDR3 has 16 residues. V dropped 0 bases and J dropped 1 base, with 13 bases sitting between them. Generated by immunoSEQ multiplex PCR, the TCRdb table keeps only in-frame clones and is missing some. This sample yields 45,000 to 55,000 clones, of which approximately 96% are seen a single time; 0.075% to 0.095% belongs to the top ten. The gene calls are TRBV4-3 and TRBJ2-7, with D tentatively TRBD2 (5 bases). The sequencing sample was made of peripheral blood mononuclear cells (PBMCs). The source is a child younger than two. The CDR3 region is CASSQELDSLSYEQYF. Here the CDR3 DNA reads TGCGCCAGCAGCCAAGAGTTGGACTCCCTGTCCTACGAGCAGTACTTC.